A single sample is the source of the 8 T cell receptor beta chains below, sequenced in a study of siplizumab effects on memory and regulatory T cells. Repertoires were generated with immunoSEQ multiplex PCR, while TCRdb's copy carries only in-frame clones and drops some. Of about 6,500 clones listed, around three fifths are singletons. Input material: effector memory CD8+ T cells sorted from blood. Subset denoted: unstimulated CD8+ effector memory T cells. These receptors were collected from a human donor in good health.

The CDR3 DNA reads as TGTGCCAGCAGTGACTCGGACAGGGGGGTAGATACGCAGTATTTT. Translating it yields CASSDSDRGVDTQYF. The chain employs TRBV6-4 and TRBJ2-3; 10 nucleotides align to TRBD1. The CDR3 has 15 residues. Germline CDR1 reads MRHNA; CDR2 reads SNTAGT. J was trimmed by 5 bases and V by 0 bases; bases with no gene match: 2.

The chain couples TRBV5-8 to TRBJ2-7, with 12 bases matching TRBD2. Losses at the gene ends were 5 bases for V and 3 bases for J; bases not matched to a gene: 6. The CDR3 runs 15 residues. CDR1 and CDR2 from the germline V gene are SGHTS and YDEGEE. The CDR3 loop is CASRGRLAGDYEQYF. CDR3 coding DNA: TGTGCCAGCAGGGGGAGACTAGCGGGGGACTACGAGCAGTACTTC.

The sample holds one count of this clone. The J gene is TRBJ2-1, the V gene TRBV7-9; D is undetermined. Germline V gene data show CDR1 as SEHNR and CDR2 as FQNEAQ (reference sequence). The V and J ends lost 5 bases and 0 bases respectively, with 11 bases between them. This CDR3 is built from 15 residues. The CDR3 DNA reads TGTGCCAGCAGCCTCCATTTGGGCTCCTACAATGAGCAGTTCTTC. Its translation is CASSLHLGSYNEQFF.

The chain combines TRBV19 with TRBJ1-6; 8 bases are a match to TRBD1. CDR1 and CDR2 (germline): LNHDA, SQIVND (reference sequence). Unmatched junction bases numbered 8, after V lost 9 bases and J lost 7 bases. The CDR3 totals 14 residues. The CDR3, as DNA: TGTGCCAGCTCTCCGGGACAGGAGAATTCACCCCTCCACTTT. It yields the protein CASSPGQENSPLHF.

The J gene is TRBJ2-1, the V gene TRBV5-1, with 8 positions matching TRBD2. The CDR3 covers 15 residues. Trimming took 4 bases from V and 2 from J; bases not matched to a gene: 5. From germline, CDR1 is SGHRS and CDR2 YFSETQ. The CDR3 reads CASSLTSGPYNEQFF. The CDR3 bases are TGCGCCAGCAGCCTAACTAGCGGCCCCTACAATGAGCAGTTCTTC. Full variable domain (rest looked up from reference TRBV5-1 and TRBJ2-1): KAGVTQTPRYLIKTRGQQVTLSCSPISGHRSVSWYQQTPGQGLQFLFEYFSETQRNKGNFPGRFSGRQFSNSRSEMNVSTLELGDSALYLCASSLTSGPYNEQFFGPGTRLTVL.

The CDR3 bases are TGTGCCATCAGTGAGTCTAGCGGGGGGACCACAGATACGCAGTATTTT. Protein: CAISESSGGTTDTQYF. The chain couples TRBV10-3 to TRBJ2-3, with TRBD2 identical over 10 bases. The V and J ends lost 0 bases and 2 bases, in that order; junction bases with no gene match: 2. This CDR3 spans 16 amino acids. The germline V gene has CDR1 ENHRY and CDR2 SYGVKD.

This clone appeared a single time. The sample has other DNA sequences that encode this CDR3 too. The rearrangement joins TRBV7-2 to TRBJ2-7, with 7 bases fitting TRBD2. Germline V gives CDR1 SGHTA, CDR2 FQGNSA. The CDR3 runs 15 residues. V lost 5 bases, J lost 4 bases, and 11 bases stayed unmatched. As DNA, the CDR3 is TGTGCCAGCAGCCCTTTGACTAGCTCCAGTTACGAGCAGTACTTC. Protein product: CASSPLTSSSYEQYF.

Remarks on this clone: Other DNA sequences in the sample encode the same CDR3. V usage is TRBV7-9 and J usage is TRBJ1-5, with TRBD1 identical over 8 bases. In germline, CDR1 is SEHNR, CDR2 FQNEAQ (reference sequence). J was trimmed by 5 bases and V by 3 bases; bases with no gene match: 3. CDR3 length: 14 residues. CDR3 DNA sequence: TGTGCCAGCAGCTTCTTGACAGGGGATCAGCCCCAGCATTTT. Its protein product is CASSFLTGDQPQHF. The full variable domain, its missing parts supplied by reference TRBV7-9 and TRBJ1-5, is DTGVSQNPRHKITKRGQNVTFRCDPISEHNRLYWYRQTLGQGPEFLTYFQNEAQLEKSRLLSDRFSAERPKGSFSTLEIQRTEQGDSAMYLCASSFLTGDQPQHFGDGTRLSIL.